This T cell receptor (beta chain) was captured in a study of T cells in localized non-small cell lung cancer. The study's findings and limits: Out of the top 100 tumor clones, a median about 50 were seen in adjacent lung.

Using immunoSEQ multiplex PCR, the repertoire was profiled, and TCRdb retains in-frame clones only, with some absent. The sample records about 17,000 clones, around 83% being singletons. The CDR3 contains 13 residues. Germline V gene lookup returns CDR1 GTSNPN and CDR2 SVGIG (reference sequence). V lost 0 bases, J lost 6 bases, and 9 bases lay in between. About this clone: Its specificity is not known.

Material: peripheral blood, obtained before any cancer treatment. The chain employs TRBV30 and TRBJ2-1; perhaps TRBD2 as D (5 bases). This TCR was recovered from a male donor aged 60 or over with stage III lung adenocarcinoma. CDR3 coding DNA: TGTGCCTGGAGTGTACTAGTCTTCAATGAGCAGTTCTTC. This gives the protein CAWSVLVFNEQFF.